This T cell receptor beta chain is drawn from a study of beta chain features in type 1 diabetes. The sample holds a few counts of this clone. All of the isolated RNA was reverse transcribed, so expressed TCRB transcripts were sequenced. Assay used: immunoSEQ multiplex PCR; TCRdb lists only in-frame clones, some missing. The sample shows a few hundred thousand clones, about 19% of them seen only once. The V and J ends lost 3 bases and 3 bases, in that order; junction bases with no gene match: 4. The CDR3 consists of 15 residues. Germline CDR1 and CDR2: LNHDA and SQIVND (reference sequence). The material sequenced was naive CD4+ T cells from blood. The chain links TRBV19 to TRBJ2-7; 11 nucleotides agree with TRBD2. The source of this sequence is a woman younger than 30 in good health. CDR3 DNA: TGTGCCAGTAGTATGGGGACTAGCGGCATCTACGAGCAGTACTTC. Translation: CASSMGTSGIYEQYF.